This T cell receptor beta chain originates from a study of blood T cell repertoires in COVID-19. Looked up from germline, CDR1 is MNHEY and CDR2 is SVGEGT. The length of the CDR3 is 19 residues. With 2 bases clipped from V and 2 bases from J, the junction kept 14 bases outside the gene matches. The study drew participants aged 18 to 89 years from roughly 25 US areas. Clones were read by immunoSEQ multiplex PCR, and TCRdb kept only the in-frame ones, dropping some. The table records about 200,000 clones, 86% of them present only once. V and J are TRBV6-2 or TRBV6-3 and TRBJ2-5, with 10 bases identical to TRBD2. Material for sequencing was PBMCs or T cells enriched from blood (not recorded which). The receptor was derived from a man in his forties with acute COVID-19. This CDR3 reads CASSYAAGGRAFWQETQYF. The CDR3 region has the DNA TGTGCCAGCAGTTACGCAGCGGGAGGGAGGGCATTTTGGCAAGAGACCCAGTACTTC.